A single T cell receptor (beta chain) is shown here with its context. As yet, its antigen is unknown. The sample is drawn from a study of T cells in Graves' hyperthyroidism and ophthalmopathy. At the level of the study: Peripheral blood sampling occurred at initial diagnosis, before any treatment. General study points: Most thyroid clonotypes that were expanded above 0.001 also turned up in blood. Before onset, ophthalmopathy was predicted by the model a median around 6.2 months earlier.

RNA transcripts served as the template for amplifying TCR beta CDR3 regions. First-round RT-PCR with HTBI primers amplified the TCR CDR3 region. TCRdb independently ran MiXCR on the multiplex PCR reads; one entry per CDR3 protein. The sample includes hundreds of thousands of distinct CDR3 sequences, around 13% of them seen just once. The study left out patients who had uncontrolled infection, other autoimmune disease, pregnancy or lactation. V was cut by 5 bases and J by 4 bases, with 12 bases left in between. Germline lookup yields CDR1 SGHVS and CDR2 FNYEAQ. The CDR3 totals 14 residues. The chain uses TRBV7-6 and TRBJ1-3; D remains ambiguous. The TCR was taken from a woman between 50 and 59 years old with Graves' ophthalmopathy. Sequenced material: blood. The CDR3 nucleotides are TGTGCCAGCAGCGGCGGAGGGATCGGAAACACCATATATTTT. Protein product: CASSGGGIGNTIYF.